Listed below are T cell receptor beta chains from one sample, sequenced in a study of blood T cell repertoires in COVID-19. Clones were sequenced by immunoSEQ multiplex PCR, and TCRdb holds only the in-frame ones, with some missing. This sample carries a few hundred thousand clones, around 84% of them seen once, and the ten largest clones take approximately 13%. The sequencing input was peripheral blood. The source is a human donor in a cohort sampled during active COVID-19. CDR3s include the opening cysteine and the closing phenylalanine or tryptophan. Fields, in order: J gene, clone size, D gene, V gene, CDR3 DNA, CDR3 protein. D genes are given only for firm matches. Not all rows give a size; the values are once, few, many and, for expanded clones, a class.

j_call: TRBJ2-3; clone_size: NA; d_call: NA; v_call: TRBV3-1/TRBV3-2; cdr3_nt: TGTGCCAGCAGTCCCGGGACTTCTCCAGATACGCAGTATTTT; cdr3_aa: CASSPGTSPDTQYF
j_call: TRBJ2-1; clone_size: NA; d_call: TRBD2; v_call: TRBV14; cdr3_nt: TGTGCCAGCAGCCAAGCCCGGACTAGCGGGGCTTTAGAGGAGCAGTTCTTC; cdr3_aa: CASSQARTSGALEEQFF
j_call: TRBJ1-3; clone_size: NA; d_call: TRBD1; v_call: TRBV19; cdr3_nt: TGTGCCAGTAGTATAGTAATCTTCGGGACAGGGATTATGAGCTCTGGAAACACCATATATTTT; cdr3_aa: CASSIVIFGTGIMSSGNTIYF
j_call: TRBJ2-5; clone_size: NA; d_call: TRBD2; v_call: TRBV5-1; cdr3_nt: TGCGCCAGCAGAGCGGGACGGAACCAAGAGACCCAGTACTTC; cdr3_aa: CASRAGRNQETQYF
j_call: TRBJ2-1; clone_size: NA; d_call: TRBD1; v_call: TRBV11-2; cdr3_nt: TGTGCCAGCAGCTTTACACAGGGGTACAATGAGCAGTTCTTC; cdr3_aa: CASSFTQGYNEQFF
j_call: TRBJ2-7; clone_size: NA; d_call: NA; v_call: TRBV6-5; cdr3_nt: TGTGCCAGCAGATCCCCCGGACACTCCTACGAGCAGTACTTC; cdr3_aa: CASRSPGHSYEQYF
j_call: TRBJ1-1; clone_size: NA; d_call: TRBD1; v_call: TRBV28; cdr3_nt: TGTGCCAGCATCACAGGGGACGCCCAAGGCGCTTTCTTT; cdr3_aa: CASITGDAQGAFF
j_call: TRBJ2-3; clone_size: NA; d_call: NA; v_call: TRBV6-2/TRBV6-3; cdr3_nt: TGTGCCAGCAGCCAAAGGCCGCGAGGGACGCAGTATTTT; cdr3_aa: CASSQRPRGTQYF
j_call: TRBJ1-3; clone_size: NA; d_call: NA; v_call: TRBV5-5; cdr3_nt: TGTGCCAGCAGCTTGGCGGCAGGAACCTCTGGAAACACCATATATTTT; cdr3_aa: CASSLAAGTSGNTIYF
j_call: TRBJ1-1; clone_size: NA; d_call: TRBD1; v_call: TRBV18; cdr3_nt: TGTGCCAGCTCACCCGGGACAGGGCCGCCTTCGAAGAACACTGAAGCTTTCTTT; cdr3_aa: CASSPGTGPPSKNTEAFF
j_call: TRBJ1-2; clone_size: NA; d_call: NA; v_call: TRBV4-1; cdr3_nt: TGCGCCAGCAGCACAGGGCGAGGGGACTATGGCTACACCTTC; cdr3_aa: CASSTGRGDYGYTF
j_call: TRBJ2-1; clone_size: NA; d_call: TRBD1; v_call: TRBV28; cdr3_nt: TGTGCCAGCAGGCCGGGGGGACAGGGGGCGTCTTCGCCGTTCTTC; cdr3_aa: CASRPGGQGASSPFF
j_call: TRBJ1-5; clone_size: NA; d_call: NA; v_call: TRBV19; cdr3_nt: TGTGCCAGTAGTCCTACAGGTCGCAATCAGCCCCAGCATTTT; cdr3_aa: CASSPTGRNQPQHF
j_call: TRBJ2-7; clone_size: NA; d_call: NA; v_call: TRBV6-4; cdr3_nt: TGTGCCAGCAGTGGGTCTCAGGGTGATATTGAACCCTACGAGCAGTACTTC; cdr3_aa: CASSGSQGDIEPYEQYF
j_call: TRBJ2-3; clone_size: few; d_call: NA; v_call: TRBV21-1; cdr3_nt: TGTGCCAGCAGCAATAAGCGGGAGGGCCCCACAGATACGCAGTATTTT; cdr3_aa: CASSNKREGPTDTQYF
j_call: TRBJ2-2; clone_size: once; d_call: TRBD2; v_call: TRBV5-1; cdr3_nt: TGCGCCAGCAGCCGAACTAGCGGGACTACCACCGGGGAGCTGTTTTTT; cdr3_aa: CASSRTSGTTTGELFF
j_call: TRBJ2-7; clone_size: NA; d_call: NA; v_call: TRBV7-9; cdr3_nt: TGTGCCAGCAGCCCTGCAGGTCGGGAGTGGTACTTC; cdr3_aa: CASSPAGREWYF
j_call: TRBJ1-1; clone_size: NA; d_call: NA; v_call: TRBV5-6; cdr3_nt: TGTGCCAGCAGCGGGTGGGGGGATGCTGAAGCTTTCTTT; cdr3_aa: CASSGWGDAEAFF
j_call: TRBJ2-4; clone_size: NA; d_call: NA; v_call: TRBV6-5; cdr3_nt: TGTGCCAGCAGTTACGAGAGGGCCAAAAACATTCAGTACTTC; cdr3_aa: CASSYERAKNIQYF
j_call: TRBJ2-7; clone_size: many; d_call: NA; v_call: TRBV28; cdr3_nt: TGTGCCAGCAGTTTTCAACTCTACTACGAGCAGTACTTC; cdr3_aa: CASSFQLYYEQYF
j_call: TRBJ2-1; clone_size: NA; d_call: TRBD2; v_call: TRBV27; cdr3_nt: TGTGCCAGCAGTTCCTCTAGCGGGATCCACAATGAGCAGTTCTTC; cdr3_aa: CASSSSSGIHNEQFF
j_call: TRBJ2-1; clone_size: NA; d_call: TRBD2; v_call: TRBV10-2; cdr3_nt: TGCGCCAGCAGTGAGGAGGGTCTAGCGGGAAGCGAGCAGTTCTTC; cdr3_aa: CASSEEGLAGSEQFF